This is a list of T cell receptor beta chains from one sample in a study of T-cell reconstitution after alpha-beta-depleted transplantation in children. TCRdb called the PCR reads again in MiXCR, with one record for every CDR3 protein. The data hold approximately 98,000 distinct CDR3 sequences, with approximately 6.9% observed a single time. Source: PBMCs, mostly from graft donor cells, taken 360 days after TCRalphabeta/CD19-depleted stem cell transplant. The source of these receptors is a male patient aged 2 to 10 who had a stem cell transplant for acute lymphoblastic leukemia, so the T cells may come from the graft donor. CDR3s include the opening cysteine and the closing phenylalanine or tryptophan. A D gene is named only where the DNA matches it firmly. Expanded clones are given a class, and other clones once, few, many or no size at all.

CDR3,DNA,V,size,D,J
CAISRDTGELFF,TGTGCCATCTCAAGGGACACCGGGGAGCTGTTTTTT,TRBV10-3,many,-,TRBJ2-2
CASRTSGSKTQYF,TGTGCCAGCAGAACTAGCGGGAGTAAGACCCAGTACTTC,TRBV6-1,few,TRBD2,TRBJ2-5
CASSQSGGSGETQYF,TGTGCCAGCAGTCAATCGGGGGGGAGCGGAGAGACCCAGTACTTC,TRBV5-5,once,TRBD2,TRBJ2-5
CASSYSGPGQPQHF,TGTGCCAGCAGTTACTCGGGACCAGGGCAGCCCCAGCATTTT,TRBV6-5,many,-,TRBJ1-5
CASSLEGRWETQYF,TGTGCCAGCAGCTTAGAGGGCCGGTGGGAGACCCAGTACTTC,TRBV11-2,-,-,TRBJ2-5
CASSFIVGSNEQFF,TGTGCCAGCAGTTTTATTGTGGGTTCCAATGAGCAGTTCTTC,TRBV12-3/TRBV12-4,many,-,TRBJ2-1
CATSDGGSYEQYF,TGTGCCACCAGTGATGGGGGATCCTACGAGCAGTACTTC,TRBV24-1,many,-,TRBJ2-7
CASSSPRSSYEQYF,TGTGCCAGCAGCTCGCCCCGGAGCTCCTACGAGCAGTACTTC,TRBV7-9,few,-,TRBJ2-7
CASSSSDKWGYGEKLFF,TGTGCCAGCAGCTCATCCGATAAGTGGGGTTACGGTGAAAAACTGTTTTTT,TRBV7-9,few,-,TRBJ1-4
CSARRLMNTEAFF,TGCAGTGCTAGAAGGCTCATGAACACTGAAGCTTTCTTT,TRBV20-1,many,-,TRBJ1-1